A selection of T cell receptor beta chains follows, all from one sample in a study of T cell changes during pregnancy in multiple sclerosis. Clones were read by immunoSEQ multiplex PCR, and TCRdb kept only the in-frame ones, dropping some. The sample lists more than 50,000 clones, approximately 94% occurring once. Sequenced material: CD8+ T cells from peripheral blood mononuclear cells, taken after pregnancy. The receptor set was obtained from a female donor with multiple sclerosis, enrolled in a pregnancy study. Both conserved end residues are part of each CDR3. Each record gives: CDR3 length, D gene, V gene, clone size, J gene, CDR3 DNA, CDR3 protein. D genes are given only for firm matches. Not all rows give a size; the values are once, few, many and, for expanded clones, a class.

CDR3 length: 14
D gene: -
V gene: TRBV9
clone size: -
J gene: TRBJ2-7
CDR3 DNA: TGTGCCAGCAGCGTAACAGGGAGCTCCTACGAGCAGTACTTC
CDR3 protein: CASSVTGSSYEQYF

CDR3 length: 15
D gene: -
V gene: TRBV4-1
clone size: -
J gene: TRBJ1-1
CDR3 DNA: TGCGCCAGCAGCCAAGTGAGGGGGGGCGGCACTGAAGCTTTCTTT
CDR3 protein: CASSQVRGGGTEAFF

CDR3 length: 13
D gene: -
V gene: TRBV11-2
clone size: -
J gene: TRBJ2-1
CDR3 DNA: TGTGCCAGCAGCTACGACTTAAACAATGAGCAGTTCTTC
CDR3 protein: CASSYDLNNEQFF

CDR3 length: 18
D gene: TRBD2
V gene: TRBV13
clone size: -
J gene: TRBJ2-3
CDR3 DNA: TGTGCCAGCAGCTTAGGCCGGAGGACTAGCGGGTTCACAGATACGCAGTATTTT
CDR3 protein: CASSLGRRTSGFTDTQYF

CDR3 length: 14
D gene: -
V gene: TRBV12-2
clone size: -
J gene: TRBJ2-1
CDR3 DNA: TGTGCAAGTCGCTGGCGGACTAGCGTAGGTGAGCAGTTCTTC
CDR3 protein: CASRWRTSVGEQFF

CDR3 length: 15
D gene: TRBD1
V gene: TRBV29-1
clone size: -
J gene: TRBJ2-2
CDR3 DNA: TGCAGCGCCGTCCCGGGACAGGGGGCGCCCGGGGAGCTGTTTTTT
CDR3 protein: CSAVPGQGAPGELFF

CDR3 length: 15
D gene: TRBD2
V gene: TRBV9
clone size: -
J gene: TRBJ2-1
CDR3 DNA: TGTGCCAGCAGCGTAGGGGGACTAGCGGGAAATGAGCAGTTCTTC
CDR3 protein: CASSVGGLAGNEQFF

CDR3 length: 14
D gene: -
V gene: TRBV6-6
clone size: -
J gene: TRBJ1-4
CDR3 DNA: TGTGCCAGCAGTTACTTCCCATCTAATGAAAAACTGTTTTTT
CDR3 protein: CASSYFPSNEKLFF

CDR3 length: 13
D gene: -
V gene: TRBV27
clone size: -
J gene: TRBJ1-5
CDR3 DNA: TGTGCCAGCAGTTTTGGGCTCGATCAGCCCCAGCATTTT
CDR3 protein: CASSFGLDQPQHF

CDR3 length: 16
D gene: TRBD1
V gene: TRBV27
clone size: -
J gene: TRBJ1-2
CDR3 DNA: TGTGCCAGCAGTCCCATCGAAGGACAGGGCAGTGGTGGCTACACCTTC
CDR3 protein: CASSPIEGQGSGGYTF

CDR3 length: 16
D gene: TRBD2
V gene: TRBV5-1
clone size: once
J gene: TRBJ2-1
CDR3 DNA: TGCGCCAGCAGCTTAGGGCTAGCGGCTTCCTACAATGAGCAGTTCTTC
CDR3 protein: CASSLGLAASYNEQFF

CDR3 length: 15
D gene: -
V gene: TRBV10-3
clone size: -
J gene: TRBJ1-5
CDR3 DNA: TGTGCCATCAGTGATCCGGGACACAGCAATCAGCCCCAGCATTTT
CDR3 protein: CAISDPGHSNQPQHF

CDR3 length: 18
D gene: TRBD2
V gene: TRBV27
clone size: -
J gene: TRBJ2-3
CDR3 DNA: TGTGCCAGCAGATCGGGACTAGCGGGACCGCGAAGCACAGATACGCAGTATTTT
CDR3 protein: CASRSGLAGPRSTDTQYF

CDR3 length: 13
D gene: TRBD2
V gene: TRBV30
clone size: -
J gene: TRBJ2-3
CDR3 DNA: TGTGCCTTTTCTAGCGGTATCACAGATACGCAGTATTTT
CDR3 protein: CAFSSGITDTQYF

CDR3 length: 12
D gene: -
V gene: TRBV29-1
clone size: -
J gene: TRBJ2-7
CDR3 DNA: TGCAGCGTGCTCGGGAGCTCCTACGAGCAGTACTTC
CDR3 protein: CSVLGSSYEQYF

CDR3 length: 14
D gene: -
V gene: TRBV15
clone size: -
J gene: TRBJ1-2
CDR3 DNA: TGTGCCACCAAAATTTTCGGACAGCCGGTCGGCTACACCTTC
CDR3 protein: CATKIFGQPVGYTF

CDR3 length: 14
D gene: -
V gene: TRBV7-3
clone size: -
J gene: TRBJ2-7
CDR3 DNA: TGTGCCAGCAGCCCTAACCCACCCCCCTACGAGCAGTACTTC
CDR3 protein: CASSPNPPPYEQYF

CDR3 length: 17
D gene: TRBD2
V gene: TRBV28
clone size: -
J gene: TRBJ2-1
CDR3 DNA: TGTGCCAGCAGTCAAGGACTAGCGGGAGTATCCCCGGATGAGCAGTTCTTC
CDR3 protein: CASSQGLAGVSPDEQFF

CDR3 length: 14
D gene: -
V gene: TRBV27
clone size: -
J gene: TRBJ2-1
CDR3 DNA: TGTGCCAGCAGTTCGGGACTTCTATACAATGAGCAGTTCTTC
CDR3 protein: CASSSGLLYNEQFF

CDR3 length: 15
D gene: TRBD2
V gene: TRBV7-9
clone size: -
J gene: TRBJ2-7
CDR3 DNA: TGTGCCAGCAGCCCCGGGTCCGGGACTAGATACGAGCAGTACTTC
CDR3 protein: CASSPGSGTRYEQYF

CDR3 length: 15
D gene: TRBD2
V gene: TRBV4-1
clone size: -
J gene: TRBJ2-1
CDR3 DNA: TGCGCCAGCAGCCAAGGACCTAGCGGGAGCTATGAGCAGTTCTTC
CDR3 protein: CASSQGPSGSYEQFF

CDR3 length: 14
D gene: TRBD1
V gene: TRBV27
clone size: -
J gene: TRBJ1-2
CDR3 DNA: TGTGCCAGCAGTTTAAACAGGGGTAGCTATGGCTACACCTTC
CDR3 protein: CASSLNRGSYGYTF

CDR3 length: 13
D gene: TRBD1
V gene: TRBV19
clone size: once
J gene: TRBJ2-7
CDR3 DNA: TGTGCCAGTAGTACCCCGACAGGGACCGAGCAGTACTTC
CDR3 protein: CASSTPTGTEQYF

CDR3 length: 15
D gene: TRBD2
V gene: TRBV9
clone size: once
J gene: TRBJ2-7
CDR3 DNA: TGTGCCAGCAGCGTTCGAGGGGACTACCGCTCCGAGCAGTACTTC
CDR3 protein: CASSVRGDYRSEQYF

CDR3 length: 13
D gene: -
V gene: TRBV9
clone size: -
J gene: TRBJ1-2
CDR3 DNA: TGTGCCAGCAGCGTGTCCCTCTCTTATGGCTACACCTTC
CDR3 protein: CASSVSLSYGYTF

CDR3 length: 17
D gene: TRBD2
V gene: TRBV5-1
clone size: -
J gene: TRBJ2-3
CDR3 DNA: TGCGCCAGCAGCTTGGAGCTCACTAGCGGGAGAACAGATACGCAGTATTTT
CDR3 protein: CASSLELTSGRTDTQYF

CDR3 length: 17
D gene: -
V gene: TRBV4-3
clone size: -
J gene: TRBJ1-2
CDR3 DNA: TGCGCCAGCAGCCAACTGAGGCAGGGCAATGAGAACTATGGCTACACCTTC
CDR3 protein: CASSQLRQGNENYGYTF

CDR3 length: 14
D gene: -
V gene: TRBV25-1
clone size: -
J gene: TRBJ1-4
CDR3 DNA: TGTGCCAGCAGTGAAAACAGGGAGAGATTCGAACTGTTTTTT
CDR3 protein: CASSENRERFELFF

CDR3 length: 14
D gene: TRBD1
V gene: TRBV5-6
clone size: -
J gene: TRBJ1-2
CDR3 DNA: TGTGCCAGCAGCTTGATCGGACAGGGGGGTGGCTACACCTTC
CDR3 protein: CASSLIGQGGGYTF

CDR3 length: 14
D gene: -
V gene: TRBV5-1
clone size: -
J gene: TRBJ1-1
CDR3 DNA: TGCGCCAGCAGCTTGGACAGAATGAACACTGAAGCTTTCTTT
CDR3 protein: CASSLDRMNTEAFF

CDR3 length: 17
D gene: TRBD1
V gene: TRBV19
clone size: -
J gene: TRBJ2-3
CDR3 DNA: TGTGCCAGTAGTATAGTTGGGGACAGGGCGTATCCAGATACGCAGTATTTT
CDR3 protein: CASSIVGDRAYPDTQYF

CDR3 length: 16
D gene: TRBD2
V gene: TRBV19
clone size: -
J gene: TRBJ2-1
CDR3 DNA: TGTGCCAGTAGTATATACCTAGCGGGAGGGCCCAATGAGCAGTTCTTC
CDR3 protein: CASSIYLAGGPNEQFF

CDR3 length: 15
D gene: TRBD2
V gene: TRBV6-4
clone size: -
J gene: TRBJ2-2
CDR3 DNA: TGTGCCAGCAGTCTTAGCGGGAGCAGTGCCGGGGAGCTGTTTTTT
CDR3 protein: CASSLSGSSAGELFF

CDR3 length: 16
D gene: -
V gene: TRBV7-9
clone size: -
J gene: TRBJ1-3
CDR3 DNA: TGTGCCAGCAGCTTAGGCCAGGCCTTCTCTGGAAACACCATATATTTT
CDR3 protein: CASSLGQAFSGNTIYF

CDR3 length: 13
D gene: TRBD2
V gene: TRBV9
clone size: -
J gene: TRBJ2-5
CDR3 DNA: TGTGCCAGCAGCGGCGGGAGCGAAGAGACCCAGTACTTC
CDR3 protein: CASSGGSEETQYF